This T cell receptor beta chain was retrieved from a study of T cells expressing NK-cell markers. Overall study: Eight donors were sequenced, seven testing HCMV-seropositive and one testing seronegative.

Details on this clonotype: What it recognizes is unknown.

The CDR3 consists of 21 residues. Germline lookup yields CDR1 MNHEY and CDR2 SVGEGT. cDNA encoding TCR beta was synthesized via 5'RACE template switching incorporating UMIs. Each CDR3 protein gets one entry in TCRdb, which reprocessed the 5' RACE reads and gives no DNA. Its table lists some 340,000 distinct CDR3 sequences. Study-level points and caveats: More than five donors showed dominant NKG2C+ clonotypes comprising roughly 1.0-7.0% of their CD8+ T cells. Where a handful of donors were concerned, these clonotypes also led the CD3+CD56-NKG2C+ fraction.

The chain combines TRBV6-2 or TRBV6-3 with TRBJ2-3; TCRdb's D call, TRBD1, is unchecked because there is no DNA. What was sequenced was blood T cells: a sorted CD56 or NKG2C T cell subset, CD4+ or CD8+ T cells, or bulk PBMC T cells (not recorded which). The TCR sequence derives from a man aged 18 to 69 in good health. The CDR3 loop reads CASRSLGPGGRSIRFGNTQYF.